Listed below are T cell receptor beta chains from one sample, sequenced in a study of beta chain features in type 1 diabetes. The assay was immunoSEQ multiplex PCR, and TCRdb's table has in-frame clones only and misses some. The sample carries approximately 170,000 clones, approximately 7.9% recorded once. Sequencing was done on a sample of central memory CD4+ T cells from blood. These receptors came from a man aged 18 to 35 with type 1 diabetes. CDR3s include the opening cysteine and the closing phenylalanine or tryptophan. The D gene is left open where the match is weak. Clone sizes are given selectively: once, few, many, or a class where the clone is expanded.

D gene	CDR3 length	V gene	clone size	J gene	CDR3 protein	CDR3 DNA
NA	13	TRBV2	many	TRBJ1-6	CASSQNPNSPLHF	TGTGCCAGCAGCCAGAATCCGAATTCACCCCTCCACTTT
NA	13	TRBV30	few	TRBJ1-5	CAWNKQANQPQHF	TGTGCCTGGAACAAACAGGCGAATCAGCCCCAGCATTTT
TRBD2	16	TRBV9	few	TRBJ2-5	CASSVGTSGVQETQYF	TGTGCCAGCAGCGTAGGGACTAGCGGCGTCCAAGAGACCCAGTACTTC
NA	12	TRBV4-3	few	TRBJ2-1	CASSQATGVLFF	TGCGCCAGCAGCCAGGCAACGGGGGTTCTGTTCTTC
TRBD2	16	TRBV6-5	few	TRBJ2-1	CASSLQLAGNGGEQFF	TGTGCCAGCAGTTTACAACTAGCGGGAAATGGCGGTGAGCAGTTCTTC
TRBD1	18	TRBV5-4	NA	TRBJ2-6	CASSGTSGQKSGANVLTF	TGTGCCAGCAGCGGGACCTCGGGACAGAAATCTGGGGCCAACGTCCTGACTTTC
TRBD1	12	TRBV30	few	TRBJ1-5	CAWSQGAQPQHF	TGTGCCTGGAGCCAGGGGGCGCAGCCCCAGCATTTT
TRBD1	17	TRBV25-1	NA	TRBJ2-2	CASSDLRQGVVSGELFF	TGTGCCAGCAGTGACCTTAGACAGGGGGTCGTCTCCGGGGAGCTGTTTTTT
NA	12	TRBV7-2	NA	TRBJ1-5	CASSFPGQPQHF	TGTGCCAGCAGCTTCCCAGGACAGCCCCAGCATTTT
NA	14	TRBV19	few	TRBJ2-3	CASSISGATDTQYF	TGTGCCAGTAGTATCTCTGGGGCCACAGATACGCAGTATTTT
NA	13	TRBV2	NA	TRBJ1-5	CASRLGAKQPQHF	TGTGCCAGCAGATTGGGGGCAAAGCAGCCCCAGCATTTT
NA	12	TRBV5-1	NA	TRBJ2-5	CASYRYQETQYF	TGCGCCAGCTACAGGTACCAAGAGACCCAGTACTTC
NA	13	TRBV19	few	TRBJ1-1	CASAQGRGTEAFF	TGTGCCAGTGCACAGGGTCGGGGCACTGAAGCTTTCTTT
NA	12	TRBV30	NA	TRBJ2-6	CACNSGANVPTF	TGTGCCTGCAACTCTGGGGCCAACGTCCCGACTTTC
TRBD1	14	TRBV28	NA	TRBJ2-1	CASSLLGTGNEQFF	TGTGCCAGCAGTTTACTCGGGACAGGCAATGAGCAGTTCTTC
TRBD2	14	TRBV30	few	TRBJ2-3	CAWSDLLTGTSLNF	TGTGCCTGGAGTGACCTTCTTACCGGGACTAGCTTGAATTTT
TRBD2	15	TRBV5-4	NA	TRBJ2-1	CASSLASGRYNEQFF	TGTGCCAGCAGCTTAGCTAGCGGGAGATACAATGAGCAGTTCTTC
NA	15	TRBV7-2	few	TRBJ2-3	CASSLVASGTDTQYF	TGTGCCAGCAGCTTAGTGGCTAGCGGCACAGATACGCAGTATTTT
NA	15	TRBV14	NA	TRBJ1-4	CASSQWGGLDEKLFF	TGTGCCAGCAGCCAATGGGGGGGGCTCGATGAAAAACTGTTTTTT
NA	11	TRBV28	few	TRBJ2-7	CASRQGNKQYF	TGTGCCAGCAGGCAGGGGAACAAGCAGTACTTC
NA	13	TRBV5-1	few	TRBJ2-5	CASSLGQQETQYF	TGCGCCAGCAGCTTGGGGCAGCAAGAGACCCAGTACTTC
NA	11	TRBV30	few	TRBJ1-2	CAWSVDSGYTF	TGTGCCTGGAGTGTAGACAGTGGCTACACCTTC
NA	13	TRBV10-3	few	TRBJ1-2	CAISESSGQRYTF	TGTGCCATCAGTGAATCGTCAGGACAGCGCTACACCTTC
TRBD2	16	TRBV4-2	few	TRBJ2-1	CASSQELAGVSGEQFF	TGTGCCAGCAGCCAAGAATTAGCGGGAGTTTCGGGTGAGCAGTTCTTC
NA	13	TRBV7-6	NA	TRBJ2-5	CASSRIQGETQYF	TGTGCCAGCAGCCGGATCCAGGGGGAGACCCAGTACTTC
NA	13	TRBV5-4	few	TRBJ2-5	CASSLILQETQYF	TGTGCCAGCAGCTTGATCTTACAAGAGACCCAGTACTTC
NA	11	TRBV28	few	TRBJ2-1	CASSLTRGLFF	TGTGCCAGCAGTTTAACCAGGGGTCTGTTCTTC
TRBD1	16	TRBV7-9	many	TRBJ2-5	CASSPDLRGREETQYF	TGTGCCAGCAGCCCCGACCTCAGGGGGCGGGAAGAGACCCAGTACTTC
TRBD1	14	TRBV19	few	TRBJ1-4	CASTSTGVSEKLFF	TGTGCCAGTACCTCGACAGGGGTTTCTGAAAAACTGTTTTTT
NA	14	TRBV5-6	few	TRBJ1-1	CASSLTGGEDEAFF	TGTGCCAGCAGCTTAACGGGGGGCGAAGATGAAGCTTTCTTT
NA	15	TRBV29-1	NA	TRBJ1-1	CSVLRGDSYGTEAFF	TGCAGCGTCCTACGGGGGGACTCCTATGGGACTGAAGCTTTCTTT
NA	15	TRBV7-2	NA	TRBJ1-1	CASNPGGGDHTEAFF	TGTGCCAGCAACCCGGGGGGAGGAGATCACACTGAAGCTTTCTTT
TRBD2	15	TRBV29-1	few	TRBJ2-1	CSVVGTKAFGDEQFF	TGCAGCGTCGTTGGGACTAAGGCATTTGGTGATGAGCAGTTCTTC
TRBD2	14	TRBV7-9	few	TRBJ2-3	CASSLGLAIDTQYF	TGTGCCAGCAGCTTAGGACTAGCTATAGATACGCAGTATTTT
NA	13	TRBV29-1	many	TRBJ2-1	CSVEIAVYNEQFF	TGCAGCGTCGAGATTGCGGTTTACAATGAGCAGTTCTTC
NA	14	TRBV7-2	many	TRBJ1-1	CASSLTGPYTEAFF	TGTGCCAGCAGCTTAACAGGTCCTTACACTGAAGCTTTCTTT
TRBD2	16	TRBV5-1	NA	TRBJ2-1	CASSLGVAGGFGEQFF	TGCGCCAGCAGCCTTGGGGTAGCGGGAGGGTTCGGTGAGCAGTTCTTC
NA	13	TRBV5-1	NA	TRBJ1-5	CASSRGDDQPQHF	TGCGCCAGCAGTCGGGGTGACGATCAGCCCCAGCATTTT
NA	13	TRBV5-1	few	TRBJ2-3	CASSLSSTDTQYF	TGCGCCAGCAGCTTGTCTAGCACAGATACGCAGTATTTT
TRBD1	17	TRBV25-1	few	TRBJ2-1	CASSGTGAQSSYNEQFF	TGTGCCAGCAGTGGGACAGGTGCGCAAAGCTCCTACAATGAGCAGTTCTTC
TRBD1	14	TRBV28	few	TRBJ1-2	CASSRGDRSYGYTF	TGTGCCAGCAGTCGGGGGGACAGGAGCTATGGCTACACCTTC
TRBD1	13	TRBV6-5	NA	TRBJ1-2	CASRVDRNYGYTF	TGTGCCAGCAGAGTGGACAGGAACTATGGCTACACCTTC
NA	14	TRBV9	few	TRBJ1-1	CASSASFWGAEAFF	TGTGCCAGCAGCGCATCCTTCTGGGGAGCTGAAGCTTTCTTT
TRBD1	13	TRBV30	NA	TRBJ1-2	CAWSVDRAYGYTF	TGTGCCTGGAGTGTAGACAGGGCCTATGGCTACACCTTC
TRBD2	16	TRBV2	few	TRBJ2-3	CASSPGTSGVFDTQYF	TGTGCCAGCAGCCCTGGGACTAGCGGGGTTTTCGATACGCAGTATTTT
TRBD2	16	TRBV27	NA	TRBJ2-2	CASSFSVAGGSGELFF	TGTGCCAGCAGTTTCTCAGTAGCGGGGGGTTCCGGGGAGCTGTTTTTT
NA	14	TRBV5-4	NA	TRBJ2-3	CASSLDRVTDTQYF	TGTGCCAGCAGCTTGGACAGGGTCACAGATACGCAGTATTTT
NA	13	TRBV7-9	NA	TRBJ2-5	CASSLASLETQYF	TGTGCCAGCAGCTTGGCTAGCTTGGAGACCCAGTACTTC
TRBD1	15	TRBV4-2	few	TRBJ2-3	CASSQARTGWDTQYF	TGTGCCAGCAGCCAAGCTAGGACAGGTTGGGATACGCAGTATTTT
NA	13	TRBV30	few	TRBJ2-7	CAWSVHQSSEQYF	TGTGCCTGGAGTGTACACCAGTCTAGCGAGCAGTACTTC
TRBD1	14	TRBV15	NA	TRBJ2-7	CATSRRQGDAELYF	TGTGCCACCAGCCGACGACAGGGGGACGCGGAGTTGTACTTC
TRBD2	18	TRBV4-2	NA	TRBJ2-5	CASSQVATSGAFQETQYF	TGTGCCAGCAGCCAAGTTGCGACTAGCGGGGCATTCCAAGAGACCCAGTACTTC
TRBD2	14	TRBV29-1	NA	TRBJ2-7	CSVRLAGSSYEQYF	TGCAGCGTCCGGTTAGCGGGATCCTCCTACGAGCAGTACTTC
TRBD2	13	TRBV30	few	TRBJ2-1	CAWSENTGGPEFF	TGTGCCTGGAGCGAGAATACGGGGGGGCCGGAGTTCTTC
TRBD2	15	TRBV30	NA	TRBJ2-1	CAWGPGLAGGYEQFF	TGTGCCTGGGGACCGGGACTAGCGGGAGGGTATGAGCAGTTCTTC
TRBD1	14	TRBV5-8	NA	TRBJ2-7	CASSWDRETYEQYF	TGTGCCAGCAGCTGGGACAGGGAAACCTACGAGCAGTACTTC
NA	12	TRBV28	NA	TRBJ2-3	CASSLTADTQYF	TGTGCCAGCAGCTTAACAGCAGATACGCAGTATTTT